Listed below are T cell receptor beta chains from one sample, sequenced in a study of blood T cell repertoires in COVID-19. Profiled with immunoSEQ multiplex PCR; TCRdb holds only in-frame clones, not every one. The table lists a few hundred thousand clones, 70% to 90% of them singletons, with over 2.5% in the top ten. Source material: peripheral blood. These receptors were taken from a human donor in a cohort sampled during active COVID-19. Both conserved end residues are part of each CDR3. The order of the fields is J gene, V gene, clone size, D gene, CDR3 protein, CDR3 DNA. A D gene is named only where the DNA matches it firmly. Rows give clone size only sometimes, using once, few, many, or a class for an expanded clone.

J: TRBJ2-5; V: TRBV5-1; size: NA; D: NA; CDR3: CASSSGTRGMTQYF; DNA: TGCGCCAGCAGCTCCGGGACTCGGGGGATGACCCAGTACTTC
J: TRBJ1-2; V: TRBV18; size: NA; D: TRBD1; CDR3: CASSPGQGEDYTF; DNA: TGTGCCAGCTCACCGGGACAGGGGGAAGACTACACCTTC
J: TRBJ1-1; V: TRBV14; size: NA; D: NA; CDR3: CASSQDLGGLAFF; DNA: TGTGCCAGCAGCCAAGATCTCGGGGGGCTCGCTTTCTTT
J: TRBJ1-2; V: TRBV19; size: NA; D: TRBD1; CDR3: CASSINPGQGADGYTF; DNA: TGTGCCAGTAGTATCAATCCGGGACAGGGGGCGGATGGCTACACCTTC
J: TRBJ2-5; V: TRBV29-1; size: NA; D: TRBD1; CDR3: CSAEQGALETQYF; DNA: TGCAGCGCTGAACAGGGGGCTCTGGAGACCCAGTACTTC
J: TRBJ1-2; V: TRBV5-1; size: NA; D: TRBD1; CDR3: CASSLDKGAEYGYTF; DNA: TGCGCCAGCAGCTTGGATAAGGGGGCGGAGTATGGCTACACCTTC
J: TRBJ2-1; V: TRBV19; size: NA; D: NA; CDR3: CASSPGLSTYNEQFF; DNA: TGTGCCAGTAGTCCGGGACTTTCAACCTACAATGAGCAGTTCTTC
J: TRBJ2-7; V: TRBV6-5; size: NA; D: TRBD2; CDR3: CASRSNGGGGEQYF; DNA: TGTGCCAGCCGATCAAACGGGGGGGGCGGAGAGCAGTACTTC
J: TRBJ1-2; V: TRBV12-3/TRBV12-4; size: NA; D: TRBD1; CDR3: CASGTVLNYGYTF; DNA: TGTGCCAGTGGGACAGTACTTAACTATGGCTACACCTTC
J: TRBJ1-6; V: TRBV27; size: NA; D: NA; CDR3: CASSPLPGSSYNSPLHF; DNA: TGTGCCAGCAGTCCCCTCCCGGGGAGCTCCTATAATTCACCCCTCCACTTT
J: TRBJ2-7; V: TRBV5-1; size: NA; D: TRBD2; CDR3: CASSTGTSGGAIYEQYF; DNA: TGCGCCAGCAGCACAGGGACTAGCGGGGGGGCGATCTACGAGCAGTACTTC
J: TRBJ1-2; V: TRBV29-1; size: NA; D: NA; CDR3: CSVETDGYTF; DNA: TGCAGCGTTGAAACAGATGGCTACACCTTC
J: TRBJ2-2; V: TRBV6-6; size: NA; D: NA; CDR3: CASMRGQNTGELFF; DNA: TGTGCCAGCATGAGAGGTCAGAACACCGGGGAGCTGTTTTTT
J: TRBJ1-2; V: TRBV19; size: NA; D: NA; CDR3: CASSSRGAYGYTF; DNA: TGTGCCAGTAGCTCCCGCGGGGCCTATGGCTACACCTTC
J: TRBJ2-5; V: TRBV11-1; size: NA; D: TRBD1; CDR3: CASSLGQGRETQYF; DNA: TGTGCCAGCAGCTTAGGACAGGGTCGGGAGACCCAGTACTTC
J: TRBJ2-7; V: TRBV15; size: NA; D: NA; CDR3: CATSPGGLTYEQYF; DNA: TGTGCCACCTCTCCCGGTGGTTTAACCTACGAGCAGTACTTC
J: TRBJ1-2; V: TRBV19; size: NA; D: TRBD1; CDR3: CASSIQGADGYTF; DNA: TGTGCCAGTAGTATTCAGGGGGCAGATGGCTACACCTTC
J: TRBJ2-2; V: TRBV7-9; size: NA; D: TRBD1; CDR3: CASSLPLQGWTGELFF; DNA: TGTGCCAGCAGCTTACCCCTACAGGGGTGGACCGGGGAGCTGTTTTTT
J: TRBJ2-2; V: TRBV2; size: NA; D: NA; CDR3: CASSENRAGELFF; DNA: TGTGCCAGCAGTGAAAATAGAGCCGGGGAGCTGTTTTTT
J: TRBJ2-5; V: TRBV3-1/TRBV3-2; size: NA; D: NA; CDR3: CASSQDGPSRQETQYF; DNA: TGTGCCAGCAGCCAAGATGGGCCAAGCCGACAAGAGACCCAGTACTTC
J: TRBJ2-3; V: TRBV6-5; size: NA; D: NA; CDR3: CASSPRLGGALEQYF; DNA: TGTGCCAGCAGTCCTCGATTGGGGGGTGCTTTGGAGCAGTATTTT
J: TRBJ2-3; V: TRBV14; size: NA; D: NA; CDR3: CASSLHATDTQYF; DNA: TGTGCCAGCAGCCTACACGCCACAGATACGCAGTATTTT
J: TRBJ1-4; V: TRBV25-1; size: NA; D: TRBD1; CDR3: CASSDGQVATNEKLFF; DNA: TGTGCCAGCAGTGACGGACAGGTTGCAACTAATGAAAAACTGTTTTTT
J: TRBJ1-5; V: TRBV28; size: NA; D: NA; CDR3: CASSPPGYQPQHF; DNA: TGTGCCAGCAGTCCCCCGGGGTATCAGCCCCAGCATTTT
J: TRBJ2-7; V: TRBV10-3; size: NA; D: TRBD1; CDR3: CAISESGQGLAYEQYF; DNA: TGTGCCATCAGTGAATCTGGACAGGGGTTAGCCTACGAGCAGTACTTC
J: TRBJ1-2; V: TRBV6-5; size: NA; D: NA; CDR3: CASRPRRGGNYGYTF; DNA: TGTGCCAGCAGACCCAGACGGGGGGGCAACTATGGCTACACCTTC
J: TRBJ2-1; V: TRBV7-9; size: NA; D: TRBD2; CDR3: CASSPKTSGFYNEQFF; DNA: TGTGCCAGCAGCCCAAAGACTAGCGGGTTTTACAATGAGCAGTTCTTC
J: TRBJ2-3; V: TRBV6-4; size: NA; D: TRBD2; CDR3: CASRAGPRAAGGSSTDTQYF; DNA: TGTGCCAGCAGGGCCGGCCCTCGGGCAGCGGGGGGCAGTAGCACAGATACGCAGTATTTT
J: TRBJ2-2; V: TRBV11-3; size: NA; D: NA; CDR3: CASSLDPGELFF; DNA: TGTGCCAGCAGCTTAGATCCGGGGGAGCTGTTTTTT
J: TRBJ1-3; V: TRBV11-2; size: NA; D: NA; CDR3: CASSYQGHNSGNTIYF; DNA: TGTGCCAGCAGCTACCAAGGACACAACTCTGGAAACACCATATATTTT
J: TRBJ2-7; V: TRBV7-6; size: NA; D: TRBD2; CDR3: CASSDYPAGESYEQYF; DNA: TGTGCCAGCAGCGACTATCCAGCGGGAGAGTCGTACGAGCAGTACTTC
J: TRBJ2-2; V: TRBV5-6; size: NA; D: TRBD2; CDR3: CASSLPGGSNTGELFF; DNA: TGTGCCAGCAGCTTGCCGGGAGGGAGCAACACCGGGGAGCTGTTTTTT
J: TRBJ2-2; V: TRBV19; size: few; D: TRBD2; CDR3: CATPKTSGANTGELFF; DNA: TGTGCCACACCGAAGACTAGCGGGGCGAACACCGGGGAGCTGTTTTTT
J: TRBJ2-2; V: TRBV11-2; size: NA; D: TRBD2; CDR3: CASSNSPGLENTGELFF; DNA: TGTGCCAGCAGCAACTCGCCGGGACTAGAAAACACCGGGGAGCTGTTTTTT
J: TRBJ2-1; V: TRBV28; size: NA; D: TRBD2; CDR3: CASSSEAGGHIEQFF; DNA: TGTGCCAGCAGTTCCGAAGCGGGAGGGCATATTGAGCAGTTCTTC
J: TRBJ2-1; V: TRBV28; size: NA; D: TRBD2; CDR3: CASTGVAGYNEQFF; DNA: TGTGCCAGCACCGGGGTAGCGGGATACAATGAGCAGTTCTTC
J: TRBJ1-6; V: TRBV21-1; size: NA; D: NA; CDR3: CASSTLRGDDTSGVHF; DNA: TGTGCCAGCAGCACACTTCGGGGGGACGACACGTCTGGGGTCCACTTT
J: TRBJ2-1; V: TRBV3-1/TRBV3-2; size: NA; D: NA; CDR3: CASSQVTYNEQFF; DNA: TGTGCCAGCAGCCAAGTTACCTACAATGAGCAGTTCTTC
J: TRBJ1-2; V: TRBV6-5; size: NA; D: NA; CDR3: CASSPRGYYGYTF; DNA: TGTGCCAGCAGTCCCCGGGGTTACTATGGCTACACCTTC
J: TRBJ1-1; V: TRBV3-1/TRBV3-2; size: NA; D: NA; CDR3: CVSRGTGTEAFF; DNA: TGTGTAAGTCGTGGGACTGGGACTGAAGCTTTCTTT
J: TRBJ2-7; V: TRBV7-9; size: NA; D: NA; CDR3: CASSLGSGYSSYEQYF; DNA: TGTGCCAGCAGCTTAGGCTCGGGTTACTCCTCCTACGAGCAGTACTTC
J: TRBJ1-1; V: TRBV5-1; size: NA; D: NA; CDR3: CASSFGTRDSEAFF; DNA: TGCGCCAGCAGTTTTGGAACGAGGGACTCTGAAGCTTTCTTT
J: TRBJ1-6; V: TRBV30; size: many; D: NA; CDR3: CAWRALTYSPLHF; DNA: TGTGCCTGGAGGGCATTGACTTATTCACCCCTCCACTTT
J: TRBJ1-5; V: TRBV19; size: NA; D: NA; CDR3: CASSDDRRYSNQPQHF; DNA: TGTGCCAGTAGTGATGACAGGCGGTATAGCAATCAGCCCCAGCATTTT
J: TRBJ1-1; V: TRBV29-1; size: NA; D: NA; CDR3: CSVDVGVEAFF; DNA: TGCAGCGTTGATGTGGGAGTCGAAGCTTTCTTT
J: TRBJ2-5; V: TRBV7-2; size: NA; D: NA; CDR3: CASSPSRGQETQYF; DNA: TGTGCCAGCAGCCCCTCCCGGGGCCAAGAGACCCAGTACTTC
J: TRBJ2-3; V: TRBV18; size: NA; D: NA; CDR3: CASSPISVTTDTQYF; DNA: TGTGCCAGCTCACCGATTAGCGTGACCACAGATACGCAGTATTTT
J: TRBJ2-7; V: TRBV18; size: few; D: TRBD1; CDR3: CASSPAGTDEQYF; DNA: TGTGCCAGCTCACCGGCCGGGACAGACGAGCAGTACTTC
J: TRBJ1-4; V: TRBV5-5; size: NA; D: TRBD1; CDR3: CASSNRGEKLFF; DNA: TGTGCCAGCAGCAACAGGGGGGAAAAACTGTTTTTT
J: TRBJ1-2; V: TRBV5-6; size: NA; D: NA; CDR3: CASSLMRAPIGYTF; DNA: TGTGCCAGCAGCTTGATGAGGGCCCCGATCGGCTACACCTTC
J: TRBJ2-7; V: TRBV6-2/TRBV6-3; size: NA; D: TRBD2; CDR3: CASSYRGGTSYHEQYF; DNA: TGTGCCAGCAGTTACAGGGGCGGGACTAGCTACCACGAGCAGTACTTC
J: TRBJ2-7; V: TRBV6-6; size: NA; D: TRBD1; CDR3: CASSYPGQGTYEQYF; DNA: TGTGCCAGCAGTTATCCGGGACAGGGGACCTACGAGCAGTACTTC